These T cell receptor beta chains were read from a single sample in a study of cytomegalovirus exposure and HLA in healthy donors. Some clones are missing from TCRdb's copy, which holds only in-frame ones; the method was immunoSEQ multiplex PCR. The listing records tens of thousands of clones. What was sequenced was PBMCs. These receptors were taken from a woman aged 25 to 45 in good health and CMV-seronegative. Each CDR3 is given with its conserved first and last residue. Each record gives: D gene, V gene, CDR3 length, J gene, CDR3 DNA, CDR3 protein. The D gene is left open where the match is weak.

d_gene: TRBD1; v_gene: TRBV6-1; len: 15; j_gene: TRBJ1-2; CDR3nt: TGTGCCAGCAGTGCTGGGACAGGGGGTATTACGGGCTACACCTTC; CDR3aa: CASSAGTGGITGYTF
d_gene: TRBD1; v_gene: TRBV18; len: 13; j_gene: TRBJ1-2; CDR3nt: TGTGCCAGCTCACGGGACAGCGACTATGGCTACACCTTC; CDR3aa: CASSRDSDYGYTF
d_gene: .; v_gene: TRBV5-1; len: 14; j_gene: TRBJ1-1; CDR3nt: TGCGCCAGCAGCTGGGAGCCAGGGGTTACTGAAGCTTTCTTT; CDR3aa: CASSWEPGVTEAFF
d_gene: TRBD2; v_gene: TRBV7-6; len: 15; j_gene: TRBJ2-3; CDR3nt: TGTGCCAGCAGCTACCAAGCGGGAGGGACAGATACGCAGTATTTT; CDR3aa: CASSYQAGGTDTQYF
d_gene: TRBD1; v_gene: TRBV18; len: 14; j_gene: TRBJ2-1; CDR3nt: TGTGCCAGCTCAGCAAGGACAGGGAACAATGAGCAGTTCTTC; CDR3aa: CASSARTGNNEQFF
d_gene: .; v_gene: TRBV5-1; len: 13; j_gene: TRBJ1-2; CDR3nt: TGCGCCAGCGGACAATCCGGGGGCTATGGCTACACCTTC; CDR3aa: CASGQSGGYGYTF
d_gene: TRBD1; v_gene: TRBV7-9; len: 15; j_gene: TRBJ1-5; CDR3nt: TGTGCCAGCTTTCGGACAGGTTATAGCAATCAGCCCCAGCATTTT; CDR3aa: CASFRTGYSNQPQHF
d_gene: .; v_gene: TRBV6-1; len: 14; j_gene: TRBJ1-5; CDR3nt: TGTGCCAGTCTAAAGGAGGGGTTGGATCAGCACCAGCATTTT; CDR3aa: CASLKEGLDQHQHF
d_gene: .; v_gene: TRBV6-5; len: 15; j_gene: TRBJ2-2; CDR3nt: TGTGCCAGCAGTTACACGGGAGAGGATACCGGGGAGCTGTTTTTT; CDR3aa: CASSYTGEDTGELFF
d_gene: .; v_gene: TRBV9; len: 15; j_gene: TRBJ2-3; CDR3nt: TGTGCCAGCAGCCCTGGGACATCTAGCACAGATACGCAGTATTTT; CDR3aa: CASSPGTSSTDTQYF
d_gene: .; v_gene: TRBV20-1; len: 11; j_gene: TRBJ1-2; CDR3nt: TGCAGTGCTAGAGAGGACATTGGCTACACCTTC; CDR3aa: CSAREDIGYTF
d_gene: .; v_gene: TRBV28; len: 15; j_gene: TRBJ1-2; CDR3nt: TGTGCCAGCAGTCGGAGACAGGCGCCGAGCTATGGCTACACCTTC; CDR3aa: CASSRRQAPSYGYTF
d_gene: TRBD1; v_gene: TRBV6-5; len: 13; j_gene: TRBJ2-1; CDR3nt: TGTGCCAGCAGGGCGACAGGGGGCAATGAGCAGTTCTTC; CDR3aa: CASRATGGNEQFF
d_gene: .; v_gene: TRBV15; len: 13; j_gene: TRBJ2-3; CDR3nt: TGTGCCACCAGCAGAGATCAGGCAGATACGCAGTATTTT; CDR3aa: CATSRDQADTQYF
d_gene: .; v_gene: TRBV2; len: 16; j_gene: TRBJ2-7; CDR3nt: TGTGCCAGCAGTGACGGGGTGTTCACCATCTCCTACGAGCAGTACTTC; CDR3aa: CASSDGVFTISYEQYF
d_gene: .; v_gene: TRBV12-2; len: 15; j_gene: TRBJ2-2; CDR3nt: TGTGCAAGTCGAGCCGGGACAGATATAACCGGGGAGCTGTTTTTT; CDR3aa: CASRAGTDITGELFF
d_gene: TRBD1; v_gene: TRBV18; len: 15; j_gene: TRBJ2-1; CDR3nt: TGTGCCAGCTCACCCGGGACAGGGGAATCGGGTGAGCAGTTCTTC; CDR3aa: CASSPGTGESGEQFF
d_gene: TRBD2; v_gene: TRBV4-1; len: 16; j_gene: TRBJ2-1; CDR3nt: TGCGCCAGCAGCCAAGAGTCCGGGACTAGTACCAATGAGCAGTTCTTC; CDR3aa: CASSQESGTSTNEQFF
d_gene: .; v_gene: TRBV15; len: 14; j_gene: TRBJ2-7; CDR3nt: TGTGCCACCAGCAGAGATCTTGAGGGCCACGAGCAGTACTTC; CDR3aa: CATSRDLEGHEQYF
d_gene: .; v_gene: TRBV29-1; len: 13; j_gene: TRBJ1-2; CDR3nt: TGCAGCGTTGAATCCGGGAAGAGCTATGGCTACACCTTC; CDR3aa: CSVESGKSYGYTF
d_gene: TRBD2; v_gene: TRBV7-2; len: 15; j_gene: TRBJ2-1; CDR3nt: TGTGCCAGCACTTTAGACACTAGCGTAAACAATGAGCAGTTCTTC; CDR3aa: CASTLDTSVNNEQFF
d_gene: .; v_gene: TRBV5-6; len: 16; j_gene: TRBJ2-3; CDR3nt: TGTGCCAGCAGACTCCTAGGGGGGGGCACCACAGATACGCAGTATTTT; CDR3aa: CASRLLGGGTTDTQYF
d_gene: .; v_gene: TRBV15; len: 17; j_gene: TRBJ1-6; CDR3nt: TGTGCCACCAGCCCTGGGGGTCGGGGGGCTTTATCGTCACCCCTCCACTTT; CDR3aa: CATSPGGRGALSSPLHF
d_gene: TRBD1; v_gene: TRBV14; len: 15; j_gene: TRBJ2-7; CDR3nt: TGTGCCAGCAGCCGGGGACAGGGGTCTCTCTACGAGCAGTACTTC; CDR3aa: CASSRGQGSLYEQYF
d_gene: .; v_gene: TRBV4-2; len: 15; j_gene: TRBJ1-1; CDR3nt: TGTGCCAGCAGCCAAGTTGGGGACACCTTCACTGAAGCTTTCTTT; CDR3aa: CASSQVGDTFTEAFF
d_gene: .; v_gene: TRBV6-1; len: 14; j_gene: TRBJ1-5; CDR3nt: TGTGCCAGCAGTATGGGAGGGGGCAATCAGCCCCAGCATTTT; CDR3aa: CASSMGGGNQPQHF
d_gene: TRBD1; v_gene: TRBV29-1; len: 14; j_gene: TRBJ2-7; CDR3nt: TGCAGCGTTACCGGGACAGGGAACTCCTACGAGCAGTACTTC; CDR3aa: CSVTGTGNSYEQYF
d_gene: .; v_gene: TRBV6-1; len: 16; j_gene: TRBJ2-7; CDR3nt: TGTGCCAGCAGTGAAGCGCTGGGACATAAAACCTACGAGCAGTACTTC; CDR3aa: CASSEALGHKTYEQYF
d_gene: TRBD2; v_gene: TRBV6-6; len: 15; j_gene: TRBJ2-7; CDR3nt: TGTGCCAGCAGTGGACTAGCGGGGGGGCCTGTTGAGCAGTACTTC; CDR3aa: CASSGLAGGPVEQYF
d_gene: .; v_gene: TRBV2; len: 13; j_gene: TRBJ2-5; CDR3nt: TGTGCCAGCAGTGCAGGGGAGCAGGAGACCCAGTACTTC; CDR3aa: CASSAGEQETQYF
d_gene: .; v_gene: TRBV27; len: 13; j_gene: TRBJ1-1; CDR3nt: TGTGCCAGCAGGTTCCAGGGAAACACTGAAGCTTTCTTT; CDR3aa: CASRFQGNTEAFF
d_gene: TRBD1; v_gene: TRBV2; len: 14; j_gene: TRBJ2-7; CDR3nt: TGTGCCAGTTTGGGACAGGGGAAAGCCTACGAGCAGTACTTC; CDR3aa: CASLGQGKAYEQYF
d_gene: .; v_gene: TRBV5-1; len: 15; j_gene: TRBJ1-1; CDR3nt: TGCGCCAGCAGCCCGGGGGGGACCGCGAACACTGAAGCTTTCTTT; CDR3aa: CASSPGGTANTEAFF
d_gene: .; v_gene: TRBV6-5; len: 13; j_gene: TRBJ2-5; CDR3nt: TGTGCCAGCATGGGGGGACTGCAAGAGACCCAGTACTTC; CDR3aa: CASMGGLQETQYF
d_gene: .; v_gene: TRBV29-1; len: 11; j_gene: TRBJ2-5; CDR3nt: TGCAGCGTTCTACCGGGTGAGACCCAGTACTTC; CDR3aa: CSVLPGETQYF
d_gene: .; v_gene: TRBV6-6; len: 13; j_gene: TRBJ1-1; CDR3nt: TGTGCCAGCAGTAAGGTGGACGCGGGCGAAGCTTTCTTT; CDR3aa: CASSKVDAGEAFF
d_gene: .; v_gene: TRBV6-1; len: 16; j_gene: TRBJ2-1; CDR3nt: TGTGCCAGCAGTGAAGCAGGAGTGGTGACCTACAATGAGCAGTTCTTC; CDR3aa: CASSEAGVVTYNEQFF